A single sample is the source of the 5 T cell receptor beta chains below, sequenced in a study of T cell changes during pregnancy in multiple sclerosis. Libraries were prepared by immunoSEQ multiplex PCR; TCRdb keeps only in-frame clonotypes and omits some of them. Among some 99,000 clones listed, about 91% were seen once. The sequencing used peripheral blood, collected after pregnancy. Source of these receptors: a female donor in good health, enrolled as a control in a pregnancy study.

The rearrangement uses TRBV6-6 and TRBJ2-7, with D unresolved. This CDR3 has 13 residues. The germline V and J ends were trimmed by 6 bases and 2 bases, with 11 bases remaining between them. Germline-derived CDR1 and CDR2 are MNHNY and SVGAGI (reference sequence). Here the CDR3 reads CASSPVSPYEQYF. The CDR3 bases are TGTGCCAGCAGCCCCGTAAGCCCCTACGAGCAGTACTTC.

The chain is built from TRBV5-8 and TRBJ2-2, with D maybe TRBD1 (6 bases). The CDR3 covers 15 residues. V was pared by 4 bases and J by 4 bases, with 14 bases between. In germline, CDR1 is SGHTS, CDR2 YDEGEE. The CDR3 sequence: CASSRGVRGTGELFF. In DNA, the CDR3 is TGTGCCAGCAGCCGGGGCGTCAGGGGCACCGGGGAGCTGTTTTTT.

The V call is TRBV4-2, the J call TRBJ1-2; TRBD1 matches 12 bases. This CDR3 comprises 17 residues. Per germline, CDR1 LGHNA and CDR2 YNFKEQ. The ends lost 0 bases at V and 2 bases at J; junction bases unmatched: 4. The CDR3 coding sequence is TGTGCCAGCAGCCAAGATCCGGGGACAGGGGGCAACTATGGCTACACCTTC. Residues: CASSQDPGTGGNYGYTF.

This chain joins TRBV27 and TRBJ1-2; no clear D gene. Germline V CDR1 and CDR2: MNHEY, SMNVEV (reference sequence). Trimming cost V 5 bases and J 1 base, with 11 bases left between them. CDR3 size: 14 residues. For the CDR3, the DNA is TGTGCCAGCAGTCCCTCTTTTGTTAACTATGGCTACACCTTC. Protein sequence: CASSPSFVNYGYTF.

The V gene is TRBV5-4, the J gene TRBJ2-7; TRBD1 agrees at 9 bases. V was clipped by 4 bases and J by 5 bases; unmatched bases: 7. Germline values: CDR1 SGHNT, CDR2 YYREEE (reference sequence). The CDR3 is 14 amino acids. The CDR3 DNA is TGTGCCAGCAGCCAGGGACAGGGAAGGCACGAGCAGTACTTC. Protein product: CASSQGQGRHEQYF.